These T cell receptor beta chains were read from a single sample in a study of cytomegalovirus exposure and HLA in healthy donors. Profiling relied on immunoSEQ multiplex PCR, and the TCRdb table lists in-frame clones only, not all of them. The sample shows roughly 100,000 clones, about 86% of them seen only once. The sequencing input was PBMCs. These receptors all stem from a woman in her late teens or twenties in good health and CMV-seropositive. The CDR3 runs from the conserved cysteine through the conserved F or W. The D gene is left open where the match is weak. Rows may omit the clone size; those that give it use once, few, many or a size class.

V: TRBV2
D: TRBD1
J: TRBJ1-6
size: once
CDR3: CASSRDRSFNNSPLHF
DNA: TGTGCCAGCAGTCGGGACAGAAGCTTTAATAATTCACCCCTCCACTTT

V: TRBV28
D: -
J: TRBJ2-7
size: -
CDR3: CASMESTGRTYEQYF
DNA: TGTGCCAGCATGGAGTCCACAGGGAGAACCTACGAGCAGTACTTC

V: TRBV6-5
D: -
J: TRBJ2-3
size: -
CDR3: CASSPGLGTDTQYF
DNA: TGTGCCAGCAGCCCGGGACTCGGGACAGATACGCAGTATTTT

V: TRBV29-1
D: -
J: TRBJ1-3
size: -
CDR3: CSVEDRVSTGTIYF
DNA: TGCAGCGTTGAAGATCGGGTCTCGACGGGAACCATATATTTT

V: TRBV4-1
D: TRBD2
J: TRBJ2-4
size: -
CDR3: CASSQVGTRQHF
DNA: TGCGCCAGCAGCCAAGTTGGGACTAGACAACACTTC

V: TRBV25-1
D: -
J: TRBJ1-2
size: -
CDR3: CASSDGSHYGYTF
DNA: TGTGCCAGCAGTGACGGGAGCCACTATGGCTACACCTTC

V: TRBV4-1
D: TRBD1
J: TRBJ1-2
size: -
CDR3: CASSQATGGLGYTF
DNA: TGCGCCAGCAGCCAGGCGACAGGGGGCCTTGGCTACACCTTC

V: TRBV5-5
D: -
J: TRBJ2-4
size: -
CDR3: CASSLAVGGSYF
DNA: TGTGCCAGCAGCTTGGCCGTGGGAGGCTCGTACTTC

V: TRBV4-1
D: -
J: TRBJ1-5
size: -
CDR3: CASSQLGGGNNQPQHF
DNA: TGCGCCAGCAGCCAATTAGGGGGGGGCAACAATCAGCCCCAGCATTTT

V: TRBV6-5
D: TRBD2
J: TRBJ2-1
size: -
CDR3: CASSSTSGRSEQFF
DNA: TGTGCCAGCAGCTCCACTAGCGGGAGGAGTGAGCAGTTCTTC

V: TRBV9
D: -
J: TRBJ1-2
size: -
CDR3: CASSVEFKGQNGYTF
DNA: TGTGCCAGCAGCGTAGAGTTCAAGGGGCAGAATGGCTACACCTTC

V: TRBV4-2
D: TRBD1
J: TRBJ2-1
size: -
CDR3: CASSQRRTGYNEQFF
DNA: TGTGCCAGCAGCCAAAGACGGACAGGATACAATGAGCAGTTCTTC

V: TRBV10-3
D: -
J: TRBJ2-7
size: -
CDR3: CATKGERTEIYEQYF
DNA: TGTGCCACGAAGGGGGAGAGGACAGAGATCTACGAGCAGTACTTC

V: TRBV6-1
D: TRBD2
J: TRBJ2-3
size: -
CDR3: CASSLLADHTDTQYF
DNA: TGTGCCAGCAGTTTACTAGCGGATCACACAGATACGCAGTATTTT

V: TRBV6-1
D: -
J: TRBJ2-3
size: -
CDR3: CATLYGGSTDTQYF
DNA: TGTGCTACCCTATACGGGGGAAGCACAGATACGCAGTATTTT

V: TRBV11-2
D: TRBD2
J: TRBJ2-1
size: -
CDR3: CASSWREGPHNEQFF
DNA: TGTGCCAGCAGCTGGCGGGAGGGCCCCCACAATGAGCAGTTCTTC

V: TRBV11-3
D: -
J: TRBJ2-5
size: -
CDR3: CASSQLSGQETQYF
DNA: TGTGCCAGCAGCCAGCTTAGCGGCCAAGAGACCCAGTACTTC

V: TRBV19
D: -
J: TRBJ2-2
size: -
CDR3: CASSSAGGELFF
DNA: TGTGCCAGTAGTTCGGCGGGCGGGGAGCTGTTTTTT

V: TRBV6-5
D: TRBD2
J: TRBJ2-7
size: few
CDR3: CASRGRVSYEQYF
DNA: TGTGCCAGCCGCGGGAGGGTCTCCTACGAGCAGTACTTC

V: TRBV6-5
D: -
J: TRBJ1-1
size: -
CDR3: CASSPDRSRDTEAFF
DNA: TGTGCCAGCAGCCCCGACAGGAGTCGGGACACTGAAGCTTTCTTT

V: TRBV5-5
D: TRBD1
J: TRBJ2-7
size: -
CDR3: CASSLSLGQYYEQYF
DNA: TGTGCCAGCAGCCTTTCCCTGGGACAGTACTACGAGCAGTACTTC

V: TRBV7-8
D: TRBD1
J: TRBJ1-1
size: -
CDR3: CASSLATGTGAMNTEAFF
DNA: TGTGCCAGCAGCTTAGCGACCGGGACAGGAGCTATGAACACTGAAGCTTTCTTT

V: TRBV6-1
D: -
J: TRBJ1-1
size: few
CDR3: CASSEGANTEAFF
DNA: TGTGCCAGCAGTGAGGGGGCGAACACTGAAGCTTTCTTT

V: TRBV6-6
D: -
J: TRBJ2-7
size: -
CDR3: CASRAGTRDEQYF
DNA: TGTGCCAGCAGGGCCGGGACTCGGGACGAGCAGTACTTC

V: TRBV11-3
D: TRBD1
J: TRBJ1-4
size: -
CDR3: CASSLGQGGREKLFF
DNA: TGTGCCAGCAGCTTGGGACAGGGAGGTCGGGAAAAACTGTTTTTT

V: TRBV6-5
D: -
J: TRBJ2-7
size: -
CDR3: CASSSTGYEQYF
DNA: TGTGCCAGCAGTTCAACAGGCTACGAGCAGTACTTC

V: TRBV30
D: TRBD2
J: TRBJ2-3
size: -
CDR3: CAWSPGGTDTQYF
DNA: TGTGCCTGGAGTCCGGGAGGGACAGATACGCAGTATTTT

V: TRBV4-1
D: -
J: TRBJ1-1
size: -
CDR3: CASSQEPGVGTTEAFF
DNA: TGCGCCAGCAGCCAAGAGCCAGGGGTGGGTACCACTGAAGCTTTCTTT

V: TRBV28
D: -
J: TRBJ1-2
size: -
CDR3: CASTGVSGYTF
DNA: TGTGCCTCTACCGGGGTATCCGGCTACACCTTC

V: TRBV5-1
D: TRBD1
J: TRBJ2-2
size: -
CDR3: CASSLTRDRALAGELFF
DNA: TGCGCCAGCAGCCTGACCCGGGACAGGGCCCTTGCCGGGGAGCTGTTTTTT

V: TRBV18
D: TRBD1
J: TRBJ1-3
size: -
CDR3: CASSPPSGQGLTNTIYF
DNA: TGTGCCAGCTCACCACCGTCGGGACAGGGGTTGACGAACACCATATATTTT

V: TRBV5-1
D: TRBD2
J: TRBJ2-5
size: -
CDR3: CASSLEGLVEETQYF
DNA: TGCGCCAGCAGCTTGGAGGGACTAGTAGAAGAGACCCAGTACTTC

V: TRBV28
D: TRBD1
J: TRBJ2-3
size: -
CDR3: CASSLLGTDPRDTQYF
DNA: TGTGCCAGCAGTTTATTGGGGACAGATCCGAGAGATACGCAGTATTTT

V: TRBV6-5
D: TRBD2
J: TRBJ2-5
size: -
CDR3: CASSLGLAGLETQYF
DNA: TGTGCCAGCAGCCTAGGTCTAGCGGGGTTGGAGACCCAGTACTTC

V: TRBV19
D: -
J: TRBJ2-7
size: -
CDR3: CASSVGQVYEQYF
DNA: TGTGCCAGTAGCGTTGGACAAGTCTACGAGCAGTACTTC

V: TRBV5-1
D: -
J: TRBJ2-7
size: -
CDR3: CASSLKSYEQYF
DNA: TGCGCCAGCAGCTTGAAGAGCTACGAGCAGTACTTC

V: TRBV6-6
D: -
J: TRBJ1-2
size: -
CDR3: CASSYLTASNYGYTF
DNA: TGTGCCAGCAGTTACTTGACAGCGTCTAACTATGGCTACACCTTC

V: TRBV7-9
D: -
J: TRBJ2-5
size: -
CDR3: CASSLGAEETQYF
DNA: TGTGCCAGCAGCTTAGGTGCGGAAGAGACCCAGTACTTC

V: TRBV30
D: -
J: TRBJ2-6
size: -
CDR3: CAWTVQSGANVLTF
DNA: TGTGCCTGGACAGTCCAATCTGGGGCCAACGTCCTGACTTTC

V: TRBV6-1
D: -
J: TRBJ1-2
size: -
CDR3: CASSEVGGIYYGYTF
DNA: TGTGCCAGCAGTGAAGTCGGAGGGATTTACTATGGCTACACCTTC

V: TRBV7-3
D: -
J: TRBJ2-7
size: -
CDR3: CASSLFSGGQTYEQYF
DNA: TGTGCCAGCAGCTTATTTTCAGGGGGGCAAACCTACGAGCAGTACTTC

V: TRBV2
D: TRBD1
J: TRBJ1-2
size: -
CDR3: CASDWTGGGGYTF
DNA: TGTGCCAGCGACTGGACAGGGGGAGGTGGCTACACCTTC

V: TRBV6-5
D: -
J: TRBJ1-1
size: -
CDR3: CASQGFYTEAFF
DNA: TGTGCCAGCCAGGGGTTTTACACTGAAGCTTTCTTT

V: TRBV28
D: -
J: TRBJ1-2
size: -
CDR3: CASRAGANYGYTF
DNA: TGTGCCAGCAGGGCAGGTGCTAACTATGGCTACACCTTC

V: TRBV7-6
D: -
J: TRBJ2-2
size: -
CDR3: CASSPRGLNTGELFF
DNA: TGTGCCAGCAGCCCAAGGGGCTTGAACACCGGGGAGCTGTTTTTT

V: TRBV19
D: TRBD1
J: TRBJ1-1
size: -
CDR3: CASSWTGNTEAFF
DNA: TGTGCCAGTAGTTGGACAGGTAACACTGAAGCTTTCTTT

V: TRBV7-9
D: -
J: TRBJ2-2
size: -
CDR3: CASSFARAGAVGELFF
DNA: TGTGCCAGCAGCTTTGCCAGGGCGGGGGCCGTCGGGGAGCTGTTTTTT

V: TRBV29-1
D: -
J: TRBJ1-1
size: -
CDR3: CSVGPAAVGAAFF
DNA: TGCAGCGTCGGCCCTGCGGCAGTAGGGGCAGCTTTCTTT

V: TRBV4-1
D: TRBD2
J: TRBJ2-7
size: -
CDR3: CASSKTTSGGLAIYEQYF
DNA: TGCGCCAGCAGCAAAACCACAAGCGGAGGACTAGCGATCTACGAGCAGTACTTC

V: TRBV7-9
D: -
J: TRBJ1-1
size: -
CDR3: CASSPWQGTEAFF
DNA: TGTGCCAGCAGCCCTTGGCAGGGCACTGAAGCTTTCTTT

V: TRBV6-5
D: TRBD1
J: TRBJ1-6
size: -
CDR3: CASSWGDSNSPLHF
DNA: TGTGCCAGCAGTTGGGGGGACAGTAATTCACCCCTCCACTTT

V: TRBV4-1
D: TRBD1
J: TRBJ2-6
size: -
CDR3: CASSSSPGTGSSGANVLTF
DNA: TGCGCCAGCAGCTCCTCCCCCGGGACAGGGAGCTCTGGGGCCAACGTCCTGACTTTC

V: TRBV13
D: -
J: TRBJ2-1
size: -
CDR3: CASSLAGGEQFF
DNA: TGTGCCAGCAGCTTAGCCGGGGGTGAGCAGTTCTTC

V: TRBV13
D: TRBD1
J: TRBJ1-1
size: -
CDR3: CASSPTGRAFF
DNA: TGTGCCAGCAGCCCGACAGGGCGGGCTTTCTTT

V: TRBV7-8
D: TRBD1
J: TRBJ2-7
size: -
CDR3: CASSLVGTANEQYF
DNA: TGTGCCAGCAGCTTAGTCGGGACAGCAAACGAGCAGTACTTC

V: TRBV19
D: TRBD1
J: TRBJ1-5
size: few
CDR3: CASTDRANQPQHF
DNA: TGTGCCAGTACGGACAGGGCGAATCAGCCCCAGCATTTT

V: TRBV4-2
D: TRBD1
J: TRBJ1-1
size: -
CDR3: CASSQPDQGASEAFF
DNA: TGTGCCAGCAGCCAACCCGACCAGGGGGCGAGTGAAGCTTTCTTT